The present T cell receptor (beta chain) was sequenced within a study of blood T cell repertoires in COVID-19. In the study overall: Researchers got acute and convalescent COVID-19 samples from the United States, Italy and Spain. The cDNA or gDNA used as material had been derived from T cells, B-cell-depleted T cells, or PBMCs.

In the source study's methods: Nucleated cell number was recorded as an estimate derived from reference gene primer amplification. Some clones are missing from TCRdb's copy, which holds only in-frame ones; the method was immunoSEQ multiplex PCR. V, J and clone size reflect that table, while D and trimming were determined from the DNA. The sample lists under 300,000 clones, 88% seen once, with 0.75% to 1% in the top ten. CDR3 size: 15 residues. Per the germline V gene, CDR1 is LGHNA and CDR2 is YSLEER. Germline trimming cut 0 bases from V and 9 bases from J; bases unmatched to any gene: 8. V and J are TRBV4-3 and TRBJ2-1; 7 bases line up with TRBD2. The sample taken for sequencing was peripheral blood. This receptor was taken from a woman in her thirties or forties who had recovered from COVID-19. For the CDR3, the DNA is TGCGCCAGCAGCCAAGATGGGGTTATAGCGGGTGAGCAGTTCTTC. Its protein product is CASSQDGVIAGEQFF.